The source of this T cell receptor beta chain is a study of T cells after yellow fever vaccination. Findings and caveats of the study: Contaminants from the bulk population, in the form of abundant clonotypes, could be found in FACS-sorted repertoires. Most clones from primary vaccination resurfaced after the booster (around 97% CD4, 75% to 90% CD8).

TCRdb reprocessed the 5' RACE reads via MiXCR and lists one record per CDR3 protein. The repertoire holds some 500,000 distinct CDR3 sequences, with about 13% as singletons. Trimming cost V 5 bases and J 5 bases; bases outside gene matches: 11. The CDR3 extends over 16 amino acids. The V gene's germline CDR1 is SGHTA and CDR2 FQGNSA. Regarding this clonotype: As yet, its antigen is unknown.

The sequence derives from a man aged 25 to 45 who received the YFV17D yellow fever vaccine. This chain links TRBV7-2 with TRBJ1-5, with 8 bases identical to TRBD1. Sequenced here: PBMCs, sampled on the day of the yellow fever booster vaccination. The CDR3 spells CASSADGTGGYQPQHF. The CDR3 DNA is TGTGCCAGCAGCGCGGACGGGACAGGCGGCTATCAGCCCCAGCATTTT.